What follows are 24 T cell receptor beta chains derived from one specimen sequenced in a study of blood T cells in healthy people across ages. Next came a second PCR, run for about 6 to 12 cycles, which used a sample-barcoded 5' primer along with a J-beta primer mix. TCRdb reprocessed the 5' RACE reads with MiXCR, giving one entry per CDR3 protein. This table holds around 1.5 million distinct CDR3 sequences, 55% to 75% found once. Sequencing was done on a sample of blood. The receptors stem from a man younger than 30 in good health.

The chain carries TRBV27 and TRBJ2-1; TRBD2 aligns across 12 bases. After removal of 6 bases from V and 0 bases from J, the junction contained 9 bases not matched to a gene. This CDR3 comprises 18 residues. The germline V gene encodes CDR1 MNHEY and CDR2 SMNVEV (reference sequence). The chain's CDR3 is CASRHTRLAGDSYNEQFF. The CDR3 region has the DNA TGTGCCAGCAGACATACCAGACTAGCGGGAGACTCCTACAATGAGCAGTTCTTC.

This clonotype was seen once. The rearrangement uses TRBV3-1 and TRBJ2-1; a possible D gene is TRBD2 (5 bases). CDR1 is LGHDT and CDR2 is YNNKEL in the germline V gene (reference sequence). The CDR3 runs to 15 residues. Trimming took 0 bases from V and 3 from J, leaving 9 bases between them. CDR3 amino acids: CASSQEAGVYNEQFF. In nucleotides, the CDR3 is TGTGCCAGCAGCCAAGAAGCCGGGGTCTACAATGAGCAGTTCTTC.

The CDR3 reads CASSQEKGPYEQYF. The DNA for the CDR3 is TGTGCCAGCAGCCAAGAAAAGGGTCCCTACGAGCAGTACTTC. The chain uses TRBV14 and TRBJ2-7; D is undetermined. The germline gives CDR1 SGHDN, CDR2 FVKESK. The V and J ends lost 0 bases and 2 bases respectively, with 8 bases between them. The CDR3 loop spans 14 amino acids.

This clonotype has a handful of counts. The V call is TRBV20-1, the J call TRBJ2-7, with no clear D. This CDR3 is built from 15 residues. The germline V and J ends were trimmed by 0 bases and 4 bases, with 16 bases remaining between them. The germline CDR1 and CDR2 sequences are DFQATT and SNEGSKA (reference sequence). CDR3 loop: CSARDPVLEEYEQYF. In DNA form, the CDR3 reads TGCAGTGCTAGAGATCCGGTGCTAGAGGAATACGAGCAGTACTTC.

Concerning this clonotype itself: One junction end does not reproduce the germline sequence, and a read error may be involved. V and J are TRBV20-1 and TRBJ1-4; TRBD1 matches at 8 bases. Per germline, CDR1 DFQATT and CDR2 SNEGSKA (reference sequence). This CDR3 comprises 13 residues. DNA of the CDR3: TGCAGTGCTTCGGACAGGGCATATGAAAAATTGTTTTTT. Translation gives CSASDRAYEKLFF.

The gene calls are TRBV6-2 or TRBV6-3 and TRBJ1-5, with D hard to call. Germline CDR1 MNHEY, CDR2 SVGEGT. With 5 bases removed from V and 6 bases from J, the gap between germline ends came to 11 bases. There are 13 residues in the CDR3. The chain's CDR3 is CASSLRSSQPQHF. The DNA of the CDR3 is TGTGCCAGCAGTCTCAGGAGTTCTCAGCCCCAGCATTTT.

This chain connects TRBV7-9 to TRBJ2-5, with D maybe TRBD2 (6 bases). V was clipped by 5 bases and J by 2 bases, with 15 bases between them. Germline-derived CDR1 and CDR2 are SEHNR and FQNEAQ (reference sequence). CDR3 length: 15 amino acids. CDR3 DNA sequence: TGTGCCAGCAGCAAACGGGACTCTGAACAAGAGACCCAGTACTTC. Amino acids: CASSKRDSEQETQYF.

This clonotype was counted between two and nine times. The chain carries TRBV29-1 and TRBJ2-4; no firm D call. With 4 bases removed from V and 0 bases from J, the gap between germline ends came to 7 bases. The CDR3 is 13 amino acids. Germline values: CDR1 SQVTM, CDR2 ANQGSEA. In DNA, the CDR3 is TGCAGCGTTGTGGCGGTAGCCAAAAACATTCAGTACTTC. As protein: CSVVAVAKNIQYF.

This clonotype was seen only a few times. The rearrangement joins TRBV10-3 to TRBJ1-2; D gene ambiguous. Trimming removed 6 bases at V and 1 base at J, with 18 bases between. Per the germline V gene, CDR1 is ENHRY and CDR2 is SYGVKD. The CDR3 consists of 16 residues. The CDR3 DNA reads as TGTGCCATCAGAAGCTTACAAAATGGGATTAACTATGGCTACACCTTC. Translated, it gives CAIRSLQNGINYGYTF.

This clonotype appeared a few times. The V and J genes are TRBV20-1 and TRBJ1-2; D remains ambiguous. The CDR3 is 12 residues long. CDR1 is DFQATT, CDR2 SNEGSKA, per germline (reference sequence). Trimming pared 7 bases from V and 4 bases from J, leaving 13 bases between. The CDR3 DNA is TGCAGTGGACCGCTTTCACTCTATGGCTACACCTTC. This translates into CSGPLSLYGYTF.

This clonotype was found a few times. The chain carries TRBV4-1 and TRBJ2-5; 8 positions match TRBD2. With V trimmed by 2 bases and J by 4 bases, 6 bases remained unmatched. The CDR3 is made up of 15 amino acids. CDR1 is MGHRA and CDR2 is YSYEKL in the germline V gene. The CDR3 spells CASSQLSGGPETQYF. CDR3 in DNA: TGCGCCAGCAGCCAACTAAGCGGGGGTCCAGAGACCCAGTACTTC.

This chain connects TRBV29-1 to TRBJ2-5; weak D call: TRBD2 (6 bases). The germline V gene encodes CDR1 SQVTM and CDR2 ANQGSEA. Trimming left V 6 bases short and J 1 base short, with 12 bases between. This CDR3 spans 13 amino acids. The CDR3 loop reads CSVHTGSQETQYF. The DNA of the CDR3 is TGCAGCGTACATACCGGGAGCCAAGAGACCCAGTACTTC.

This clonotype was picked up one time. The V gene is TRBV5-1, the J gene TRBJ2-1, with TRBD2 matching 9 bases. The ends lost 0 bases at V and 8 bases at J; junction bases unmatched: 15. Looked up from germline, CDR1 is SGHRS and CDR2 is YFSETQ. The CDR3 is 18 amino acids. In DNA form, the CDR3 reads TGCGCCAGCAGCTTGGGTTGGGTCGACCCTAGCGGGGCCGATGAGCAGTTCTTC. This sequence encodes CASSLGWVDPSGADEQFF.

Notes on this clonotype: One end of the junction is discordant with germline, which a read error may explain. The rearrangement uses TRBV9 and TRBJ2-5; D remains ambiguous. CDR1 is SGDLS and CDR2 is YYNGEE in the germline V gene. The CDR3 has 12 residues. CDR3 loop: CASSVGTETRYF. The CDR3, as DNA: TGTGCCAGCAGCGTAGGAACGGAGACCCGGTACTTC.

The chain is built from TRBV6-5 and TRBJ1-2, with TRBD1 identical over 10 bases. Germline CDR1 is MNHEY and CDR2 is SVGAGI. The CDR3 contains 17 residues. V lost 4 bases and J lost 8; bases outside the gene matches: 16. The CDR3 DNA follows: TGTGCCAGCAGTTTATGGGACAGGGGCCCGACAACCAACGGCTACACCTTC. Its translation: CASSLWDRGPTTNGYTF.

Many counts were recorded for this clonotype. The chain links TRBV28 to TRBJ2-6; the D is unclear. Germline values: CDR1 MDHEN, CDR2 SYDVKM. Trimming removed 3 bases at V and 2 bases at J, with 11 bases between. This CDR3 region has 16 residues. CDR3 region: CASSFAHTAGANVLTF. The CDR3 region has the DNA TGTGCCAGCAGTTTTGCGCACACCGCTGGGGCCAACGTCCTGACTTTC.

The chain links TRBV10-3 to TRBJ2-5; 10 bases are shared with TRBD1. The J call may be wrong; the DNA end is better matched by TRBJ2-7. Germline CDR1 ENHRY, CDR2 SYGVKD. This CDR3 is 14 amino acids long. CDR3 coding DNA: TGTGCCATCAGGCCGGGGACAGGGGCAGACGAGCAGTACTTC. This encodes CAIRPGTGADEQYF.

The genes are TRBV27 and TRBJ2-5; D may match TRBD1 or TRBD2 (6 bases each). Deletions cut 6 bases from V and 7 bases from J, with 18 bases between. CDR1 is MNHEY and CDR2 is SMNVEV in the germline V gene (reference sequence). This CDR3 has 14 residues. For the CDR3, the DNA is TGTGCCAGCAGCCCGACAGGACTACTTGGGACCCAGTACTTC. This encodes CASSPTGLLGTQYF.

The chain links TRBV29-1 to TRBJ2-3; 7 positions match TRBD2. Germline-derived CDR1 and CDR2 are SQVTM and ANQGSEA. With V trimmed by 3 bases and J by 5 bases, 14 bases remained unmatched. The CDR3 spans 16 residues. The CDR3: CSVDGGTTRSGDTQYF. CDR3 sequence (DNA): TGCAGCGTTGACGGGGGGACCACCCGGTCCGGAGATACGCAGTATTTT.

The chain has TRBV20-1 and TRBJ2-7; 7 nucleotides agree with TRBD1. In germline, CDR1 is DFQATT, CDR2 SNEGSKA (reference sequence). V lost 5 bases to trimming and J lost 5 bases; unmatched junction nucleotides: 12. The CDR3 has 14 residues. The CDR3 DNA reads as TGCAGTGCTGGAAATGACAGGGAGTGGAACGAGCAGTACTTC. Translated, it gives CSAGNDREWNEQYF.

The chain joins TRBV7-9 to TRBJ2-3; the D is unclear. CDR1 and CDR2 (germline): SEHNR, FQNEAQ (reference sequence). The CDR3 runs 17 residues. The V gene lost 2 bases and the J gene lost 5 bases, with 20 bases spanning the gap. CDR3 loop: CASSLPYKLGLGDTQYF. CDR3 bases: TGTGCCAGCAGCTTACCGTACAAGTTGGGGTTGGGAGATACGCAGTATTTT.

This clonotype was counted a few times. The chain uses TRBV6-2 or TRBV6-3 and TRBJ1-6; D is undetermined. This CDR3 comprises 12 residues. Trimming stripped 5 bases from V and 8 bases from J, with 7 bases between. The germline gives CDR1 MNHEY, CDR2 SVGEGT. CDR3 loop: CASSLGYSPLHF. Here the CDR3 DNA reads TGTGCCAGCAGTCTCGGGTATTCACCCCTCCACTTT.

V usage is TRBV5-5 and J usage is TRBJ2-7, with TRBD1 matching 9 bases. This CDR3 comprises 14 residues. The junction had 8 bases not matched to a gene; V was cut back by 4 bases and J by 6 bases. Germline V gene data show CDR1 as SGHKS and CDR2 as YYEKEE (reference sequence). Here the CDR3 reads CASSAPGQGIEQYF. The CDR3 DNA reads TGTGCCAGCAGCGCGCCGGGACAGGGAATCGAGCAGTACTTC.

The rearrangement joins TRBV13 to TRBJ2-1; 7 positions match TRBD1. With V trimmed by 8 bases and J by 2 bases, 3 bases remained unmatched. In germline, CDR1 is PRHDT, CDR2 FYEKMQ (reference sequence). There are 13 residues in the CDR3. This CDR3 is CASLDRAYNEQFF. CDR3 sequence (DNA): TGTGCCAGCCTCGACAGGGCCTACAATGAGCAGTTCTTC. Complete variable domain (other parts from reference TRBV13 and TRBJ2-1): AAGVIQSPRHLIKEKRETATLKCYPIPRHDTVYWYQQGPGQDPQFLISFYEKMQSDKGSIPDRFSAQQFSDYHSELNMSSLELGDSALYFCASLDRAYNEQFFGPGTRLTVL.